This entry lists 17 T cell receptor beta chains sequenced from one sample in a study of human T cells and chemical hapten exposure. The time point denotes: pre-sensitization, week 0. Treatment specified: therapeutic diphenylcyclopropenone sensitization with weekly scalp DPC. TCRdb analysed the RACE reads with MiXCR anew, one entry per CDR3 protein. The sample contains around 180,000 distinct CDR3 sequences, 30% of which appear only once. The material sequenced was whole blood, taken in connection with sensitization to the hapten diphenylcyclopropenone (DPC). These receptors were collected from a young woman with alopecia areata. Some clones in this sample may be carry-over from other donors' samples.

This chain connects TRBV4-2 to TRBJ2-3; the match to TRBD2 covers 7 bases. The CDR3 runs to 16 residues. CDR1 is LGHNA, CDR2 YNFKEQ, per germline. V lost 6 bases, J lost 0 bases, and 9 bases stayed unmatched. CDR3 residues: CASSLIAGVSTDTQYF. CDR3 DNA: TGTGCCAGCAGTTTAATAGCGGGTGTGAGCACAGATACGCAGTATTTT.

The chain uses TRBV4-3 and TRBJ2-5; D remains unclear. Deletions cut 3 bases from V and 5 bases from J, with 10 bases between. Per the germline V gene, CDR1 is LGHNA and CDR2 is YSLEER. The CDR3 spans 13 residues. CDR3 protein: CASSHSGVETQYF. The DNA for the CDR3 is TGCGCCAGCAGCCATAGTGGTGTGGAGACCCAGTACTTC.

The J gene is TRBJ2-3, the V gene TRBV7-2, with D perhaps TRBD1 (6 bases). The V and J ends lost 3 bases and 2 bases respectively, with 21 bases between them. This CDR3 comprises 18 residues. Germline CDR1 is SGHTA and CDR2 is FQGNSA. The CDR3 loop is CASSLHRRGKLSTDTQYF. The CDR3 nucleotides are TGTGCCAGCAGCTTGCACAGAAGGGGGAAGTTGTCCACAGATACGCAGTATTTT.

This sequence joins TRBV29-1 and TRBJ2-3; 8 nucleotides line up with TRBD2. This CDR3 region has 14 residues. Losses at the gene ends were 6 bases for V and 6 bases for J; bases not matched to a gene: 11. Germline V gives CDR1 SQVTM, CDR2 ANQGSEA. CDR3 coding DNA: TGCAGCGTGGGCGGGAGGAGCGTGTACGATACGCAGTATTTT. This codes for CSVGGRSVYDTQYF.

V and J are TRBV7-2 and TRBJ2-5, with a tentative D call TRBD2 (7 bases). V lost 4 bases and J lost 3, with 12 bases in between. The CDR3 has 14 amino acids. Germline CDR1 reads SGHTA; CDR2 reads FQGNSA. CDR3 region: CASSYEGGEETQYF. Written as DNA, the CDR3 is TGTGCCAGCAGCTACGAAGGGGGGGAAGAGACCCAGTACTTC.

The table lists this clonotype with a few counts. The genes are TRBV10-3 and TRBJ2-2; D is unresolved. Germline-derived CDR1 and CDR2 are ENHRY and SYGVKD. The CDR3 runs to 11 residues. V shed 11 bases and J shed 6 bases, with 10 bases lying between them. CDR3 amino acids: CAVGRSGELFF. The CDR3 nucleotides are TGTGCCGTCGGGCGTTCCGGGGAGCTGTTTTTT.

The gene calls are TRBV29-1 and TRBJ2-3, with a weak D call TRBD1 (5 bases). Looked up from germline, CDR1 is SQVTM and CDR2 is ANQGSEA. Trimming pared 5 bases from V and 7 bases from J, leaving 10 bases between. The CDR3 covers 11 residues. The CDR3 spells CSVPDTNTQYF. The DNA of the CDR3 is TGCAGCGTTCCGGACACCAATACGCAGTATTTT.

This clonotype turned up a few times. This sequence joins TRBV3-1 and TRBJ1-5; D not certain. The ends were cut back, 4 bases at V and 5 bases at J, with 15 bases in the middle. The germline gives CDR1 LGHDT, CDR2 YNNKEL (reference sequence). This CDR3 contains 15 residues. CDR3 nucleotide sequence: TGTGCCAGCAGCCCATCCTCGGGGTCGGATCAGCCCCAGCATTTT. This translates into CASSPSSGSDQPQHF.

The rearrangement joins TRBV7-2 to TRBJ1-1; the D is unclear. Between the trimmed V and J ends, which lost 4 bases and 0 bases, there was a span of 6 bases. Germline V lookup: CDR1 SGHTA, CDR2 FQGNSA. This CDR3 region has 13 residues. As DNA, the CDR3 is TGTGCCAGCAGCTCGAAAATGAACACTGAAGCTTTCTTT. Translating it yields CASSSKMNTEAFF.

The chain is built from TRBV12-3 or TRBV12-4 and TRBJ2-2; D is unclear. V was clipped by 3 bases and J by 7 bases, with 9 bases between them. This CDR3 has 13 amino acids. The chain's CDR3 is CASSFGGFGELFF. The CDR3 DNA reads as TGTGCCAGCAGTTTCGGCGGTTTCGGGGAGCTGTTTTTT.

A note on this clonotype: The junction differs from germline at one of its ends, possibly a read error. CDR3 sequence reads: CGVGQINTEAFF. The CDR3 region has the DNA TGCGGCGTTGGTCAGATTAACACTGAAGCTTTCTTT. This chain connects TRBV29-1 to TRBJ1-1, with D hard to call. Germline CDR1 and CDR2: SQVTM and ANQGSEA. This CDR3 is built from 12 residues.

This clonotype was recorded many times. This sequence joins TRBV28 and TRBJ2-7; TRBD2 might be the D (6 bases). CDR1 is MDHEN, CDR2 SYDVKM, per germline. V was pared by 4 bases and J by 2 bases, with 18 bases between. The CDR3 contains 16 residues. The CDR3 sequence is CASSSPSAGRTYEQYF. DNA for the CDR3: TGTGCCAGCAGTTCCCCAAGCGCGGGACGCACCTACGAGCAGTACTTC.

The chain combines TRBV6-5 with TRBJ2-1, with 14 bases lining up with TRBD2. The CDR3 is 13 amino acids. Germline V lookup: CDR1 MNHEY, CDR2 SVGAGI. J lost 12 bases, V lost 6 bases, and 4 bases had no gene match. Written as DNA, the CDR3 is TGTGCCAGCAGATGGACTAGCGGGAGGACGCAGTTCTTC. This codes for CASRWTSGRTQFF.

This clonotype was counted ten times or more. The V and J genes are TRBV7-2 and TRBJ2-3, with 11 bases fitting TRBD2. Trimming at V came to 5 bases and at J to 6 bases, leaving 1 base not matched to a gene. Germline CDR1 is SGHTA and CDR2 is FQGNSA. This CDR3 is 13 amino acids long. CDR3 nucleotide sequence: TGTGCCAGCAGCCGGACTAGCGGGGATACGCAGTATTTT. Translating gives CASSRTSGDTQYF. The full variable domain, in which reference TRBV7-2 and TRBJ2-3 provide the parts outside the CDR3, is GAGVSQSPSNKVTEKGKDVELRCDPISGHTALYWYRQSLGQGLEFLIYFQGNSAPDKSGLPSDRFSAERTGGSVSTLTIQRTQQEDSAVYLCASSRTSGDTQYFGPGTRLTVL.

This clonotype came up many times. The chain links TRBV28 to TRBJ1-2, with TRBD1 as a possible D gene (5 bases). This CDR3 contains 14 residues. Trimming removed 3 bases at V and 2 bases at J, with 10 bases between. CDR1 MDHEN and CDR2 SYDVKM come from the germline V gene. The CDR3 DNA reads TGTGCCAGCAGTTTGACCGGGGCCAACTATGGCTACACCTTC. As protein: CASSLTGANYGYTF.

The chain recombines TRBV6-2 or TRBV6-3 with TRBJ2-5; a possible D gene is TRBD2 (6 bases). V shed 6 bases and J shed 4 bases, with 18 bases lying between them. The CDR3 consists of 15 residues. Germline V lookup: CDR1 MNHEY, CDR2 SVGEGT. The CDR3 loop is CASSQLAGGRETQYF. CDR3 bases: TGTGCCAGCAGCCAACTAGCTGGGGGACGAGAGACCCAGTACTTC.

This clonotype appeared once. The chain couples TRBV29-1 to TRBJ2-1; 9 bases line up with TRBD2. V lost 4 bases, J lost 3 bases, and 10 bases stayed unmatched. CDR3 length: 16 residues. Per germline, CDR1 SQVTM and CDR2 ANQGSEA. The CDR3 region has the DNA TGCAGCGTTGTCCCCATAGCGGGAGCTAGCTACAATGAGCAGTTCTTC. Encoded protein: CSVVPIAGASYNEQFF.